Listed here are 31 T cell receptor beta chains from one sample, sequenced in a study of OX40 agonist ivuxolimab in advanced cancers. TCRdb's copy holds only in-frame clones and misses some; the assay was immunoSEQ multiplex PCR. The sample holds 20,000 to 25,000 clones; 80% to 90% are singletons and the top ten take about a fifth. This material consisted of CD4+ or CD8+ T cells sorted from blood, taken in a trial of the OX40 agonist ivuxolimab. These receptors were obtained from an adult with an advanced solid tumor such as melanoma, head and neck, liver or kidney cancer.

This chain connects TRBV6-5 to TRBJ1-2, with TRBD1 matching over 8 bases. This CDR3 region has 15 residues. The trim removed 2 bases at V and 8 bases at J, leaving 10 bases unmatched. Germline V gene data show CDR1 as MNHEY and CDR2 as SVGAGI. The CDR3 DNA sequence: TGTGCCAGCAGTTACCGACAGGGGATTATTACCGGCTACACCTTC. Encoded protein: CASSYRQGIITGYTF.

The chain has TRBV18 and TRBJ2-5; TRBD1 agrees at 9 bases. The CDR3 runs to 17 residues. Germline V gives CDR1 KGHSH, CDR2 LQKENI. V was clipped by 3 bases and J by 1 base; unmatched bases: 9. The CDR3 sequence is CASSPRDRVIPQETQYF. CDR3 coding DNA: TGTGCCAGCTCACCTCGGGACAGGGTAATTCCCCAAGAGACCCAGTACTTC.

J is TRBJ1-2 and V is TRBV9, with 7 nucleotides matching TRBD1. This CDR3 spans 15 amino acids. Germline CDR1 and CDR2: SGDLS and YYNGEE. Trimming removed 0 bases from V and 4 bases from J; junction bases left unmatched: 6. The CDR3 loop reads CASSVGAGTAYGYTF. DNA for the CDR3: TGTGCCAGCAGCGTAGGGGCCGGGACAGCCTATGGCTACACCTTC.

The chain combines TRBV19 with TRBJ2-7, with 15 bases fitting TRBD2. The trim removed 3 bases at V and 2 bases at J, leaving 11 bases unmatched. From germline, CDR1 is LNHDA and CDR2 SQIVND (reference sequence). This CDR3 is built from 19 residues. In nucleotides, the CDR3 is TGTGCCAGTAGTATGGCACCTTGGACTAGCGGGAGGGTTACCTACGAGCAGTACTTC. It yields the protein CASSMAPWTSGRVTYEQYF.

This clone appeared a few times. This CDR3 is CASSVSSTDTQYF. The CDR3 DNA reads as TGTGCCAGCAGCGTTTCTAGCACAGATACGCAGTATTTT. This chain connects TRBV7-3 to TRBJ2-3, with D uncertain. Germline CDR1 SGHTA, CDR2 FQGTGA. This CDR3 is 13 amino acids long. With 5 bases removed from V and 0 bases from J, the gap between germline ends came to 6 bases.

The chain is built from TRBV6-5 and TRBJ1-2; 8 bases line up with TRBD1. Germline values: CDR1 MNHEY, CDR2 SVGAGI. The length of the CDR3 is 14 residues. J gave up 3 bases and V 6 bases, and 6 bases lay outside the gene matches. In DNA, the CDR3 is TGTGCCAGCAGCCCGGACAGGGTAGACTATGGCTACACCTTC. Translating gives CASSPDRVDYGYTF.

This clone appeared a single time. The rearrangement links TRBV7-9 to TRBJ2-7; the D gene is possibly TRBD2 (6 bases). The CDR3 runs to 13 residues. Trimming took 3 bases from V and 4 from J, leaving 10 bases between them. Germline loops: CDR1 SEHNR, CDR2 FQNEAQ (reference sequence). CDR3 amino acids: CASSFREYYEQYF. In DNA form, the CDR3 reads TGTGCCAGCAGCTTTCGGGAGTATTACGAGCAGTACTTC.

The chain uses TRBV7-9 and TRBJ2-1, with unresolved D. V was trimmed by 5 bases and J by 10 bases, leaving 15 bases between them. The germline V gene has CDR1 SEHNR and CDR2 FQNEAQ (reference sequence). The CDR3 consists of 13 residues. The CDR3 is CASSPSLVREQFF. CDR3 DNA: TGTGCCAGCAGCCCATCCCTAGTTAGGGAGCAGTTCTTC.

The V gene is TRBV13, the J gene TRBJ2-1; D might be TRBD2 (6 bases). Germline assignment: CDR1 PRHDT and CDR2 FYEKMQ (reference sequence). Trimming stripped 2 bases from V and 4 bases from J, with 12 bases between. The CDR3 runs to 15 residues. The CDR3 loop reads CASSLWEVGYNEQFF. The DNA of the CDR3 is TGTGCCAGCAGCTTATGGGAGGTCGGTTACAATGAGCAGTTCTTC.

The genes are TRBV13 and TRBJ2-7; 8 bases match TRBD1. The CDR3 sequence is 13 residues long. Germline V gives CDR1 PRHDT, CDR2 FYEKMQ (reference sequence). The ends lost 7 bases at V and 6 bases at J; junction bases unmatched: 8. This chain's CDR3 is CASTPPGGGEQYF. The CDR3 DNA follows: TGTGCCAGCACACCACCAGGGGGCGGCGAGCAGTACTTC.

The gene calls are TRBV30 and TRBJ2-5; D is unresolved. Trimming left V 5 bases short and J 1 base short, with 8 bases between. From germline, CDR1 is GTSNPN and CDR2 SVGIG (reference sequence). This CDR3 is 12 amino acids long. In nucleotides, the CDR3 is TGTGCCTGGCAGAGTGTCCAAGAGACCCAGTACTTC. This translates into CAWQSVQETQYF.

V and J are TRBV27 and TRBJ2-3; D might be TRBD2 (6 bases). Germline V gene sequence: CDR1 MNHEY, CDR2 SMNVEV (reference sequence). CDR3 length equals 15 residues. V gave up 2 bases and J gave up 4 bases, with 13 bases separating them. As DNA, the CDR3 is TGTGCCAGCAGTTTAGTCCGTACGGGGGCAGATACGCAGTATTTT. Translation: CASSLVRTGADTQYF.

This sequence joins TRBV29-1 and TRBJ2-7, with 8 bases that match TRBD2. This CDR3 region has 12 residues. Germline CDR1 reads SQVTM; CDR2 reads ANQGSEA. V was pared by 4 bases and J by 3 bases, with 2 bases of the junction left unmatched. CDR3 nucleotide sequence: TGCAGCGTTGCGGGAGGGATCTACGAGCAGTACTTC. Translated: CSVAGGIYEQYF.

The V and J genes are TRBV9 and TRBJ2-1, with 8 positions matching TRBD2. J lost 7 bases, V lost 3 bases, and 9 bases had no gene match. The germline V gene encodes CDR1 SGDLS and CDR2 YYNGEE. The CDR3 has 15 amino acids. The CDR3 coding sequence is TGTGCCAGCAGCGCGGGAACTAGCGGATGGAATGAGCAGTTCTTC. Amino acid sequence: CASSAGTSGWNEQFF.

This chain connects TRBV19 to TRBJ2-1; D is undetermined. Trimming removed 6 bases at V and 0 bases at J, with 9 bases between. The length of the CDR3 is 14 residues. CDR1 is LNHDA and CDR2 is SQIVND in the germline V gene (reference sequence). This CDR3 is CASRGISSYNEQFF. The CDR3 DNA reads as TGTGCCAGTAGGGGAATTAGCTCCTACAATGAGCAGTTCTTC.

CDR3 DNA sequence: TGCGCCAGCAGTGAAACGACAGGGGCGGAGGAAAAACTGTTTTTT. It yields the protein CASSETTGAEEKLFF. The rearrangement joins TRBV10-1 to TRBJ1-4; 8 nucleotides line up with TRBD1. The CDR3 contains 15 residues. Germline V gene data show CDR1 as WNHNN and CDR2 as SYGVQD (reference sequence). J was trimmed by 8 bases and V by 3 bases; bases with no gene match: 8.

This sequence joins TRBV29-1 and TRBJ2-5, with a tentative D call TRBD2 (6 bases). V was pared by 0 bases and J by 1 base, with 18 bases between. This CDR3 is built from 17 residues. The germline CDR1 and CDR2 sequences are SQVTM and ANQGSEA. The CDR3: CSVEESREAGSQETQYF. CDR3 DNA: TGCAGCGTTGAAGAAAGTAGGGAGGCAGGGAGCCAAGAGACCCAGTACTTC.

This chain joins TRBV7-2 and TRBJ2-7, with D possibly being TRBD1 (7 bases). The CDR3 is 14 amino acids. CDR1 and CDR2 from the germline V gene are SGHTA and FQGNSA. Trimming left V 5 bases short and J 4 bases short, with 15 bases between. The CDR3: CASSPGGGGYEQYF. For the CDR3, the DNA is TGTGCCAGCAGCCCCGGAGGGGGCGGATACGAGCAGTACTTC. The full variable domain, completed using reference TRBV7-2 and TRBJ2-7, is GAGVSQSPSNKVTEKGKDVELRCDPISGHTALYWYRQSLGQGLEFLIYFQGNSAPDKSGLPSDRFSAERTGGSVSTLTIQRTQQEDSAVYLCASSPGGGGYEQYFGPGTRLTVT.

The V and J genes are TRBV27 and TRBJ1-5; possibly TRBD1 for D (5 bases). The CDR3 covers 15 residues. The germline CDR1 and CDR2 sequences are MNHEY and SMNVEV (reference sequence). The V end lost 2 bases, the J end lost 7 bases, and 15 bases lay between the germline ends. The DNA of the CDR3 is TGTGCCAGCAGTTTAATCTGGGGGGTCGGCCAGCCCCAGCATTTT. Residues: CASSLIWGVGQPQHF.

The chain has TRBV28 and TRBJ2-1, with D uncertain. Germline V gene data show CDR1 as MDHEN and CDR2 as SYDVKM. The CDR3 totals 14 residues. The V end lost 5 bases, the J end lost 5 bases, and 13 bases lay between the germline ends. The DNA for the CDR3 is TGTGCCAGCAGTAGAATATTCAGAGACAATGAGCAGTTCTTC. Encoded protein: CASSRIFRDNEQFF.

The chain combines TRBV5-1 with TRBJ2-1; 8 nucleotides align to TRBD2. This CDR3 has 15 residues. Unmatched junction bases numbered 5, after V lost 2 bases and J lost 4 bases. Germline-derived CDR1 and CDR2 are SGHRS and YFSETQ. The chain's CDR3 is CASSFTGGEYNEQFF. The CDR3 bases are TGCGCCAGCAGCTTTACCGGGGGGGAATACAATGAGCAGTTCTTC. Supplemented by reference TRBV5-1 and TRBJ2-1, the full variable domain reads KAGVTQTPRYLIKTRGQQVTLSCSPISGHRSVSWYQQTPGQGLQFLFEYFSETQRNKGNFPGRFSGRQFSNSRSEMNVSTLELGDSALYLCASSFTGGEYNEQFFGPGTRLTVL.

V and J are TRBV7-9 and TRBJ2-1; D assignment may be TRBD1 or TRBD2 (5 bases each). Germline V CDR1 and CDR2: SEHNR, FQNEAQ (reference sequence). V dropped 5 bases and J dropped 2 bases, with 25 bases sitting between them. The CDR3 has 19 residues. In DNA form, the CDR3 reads TGTGCCAGCAGCCTACGAGGAGCCGGTACGGGGCAAACCTACAATGAGCAGTTCTTC. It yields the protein CASSLRGAGTGQTYNEQFF.

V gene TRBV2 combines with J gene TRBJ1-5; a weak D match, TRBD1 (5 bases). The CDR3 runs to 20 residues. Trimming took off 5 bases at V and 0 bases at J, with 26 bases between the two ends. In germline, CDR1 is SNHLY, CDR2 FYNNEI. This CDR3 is CASSLRTGTPGRISNQPQHF. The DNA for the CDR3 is TGTGCCAGCAGTCTACGGACTGGGACCCCGGGTAGGATTAGCAATCAGCCCCAGCATTTT.

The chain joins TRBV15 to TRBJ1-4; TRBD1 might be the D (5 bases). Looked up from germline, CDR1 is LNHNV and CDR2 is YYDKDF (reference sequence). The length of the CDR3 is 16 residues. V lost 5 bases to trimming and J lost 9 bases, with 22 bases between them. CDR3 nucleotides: TGTGCCACCAGCGGCGAACCCACAGGATTTGAGAAAAAACTGTTTTTT. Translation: CATSGEPTGFEKKLFF.

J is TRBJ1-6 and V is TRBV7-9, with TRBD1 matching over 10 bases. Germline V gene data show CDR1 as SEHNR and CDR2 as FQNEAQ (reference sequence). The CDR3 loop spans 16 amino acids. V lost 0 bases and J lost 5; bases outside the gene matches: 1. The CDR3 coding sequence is TGTGCCAGCAGCTTAGCCGGGACAGGGGATAATTCACCCCTCCACTTT. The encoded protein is CASSLAGTGDNSPLHF.

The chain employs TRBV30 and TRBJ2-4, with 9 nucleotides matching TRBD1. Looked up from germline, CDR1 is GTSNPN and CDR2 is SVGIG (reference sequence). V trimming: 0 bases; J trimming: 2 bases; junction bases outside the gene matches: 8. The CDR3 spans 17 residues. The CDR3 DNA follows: TGTGCCTGGAGTGTACCCGGGACAGGGATTACCAAAAACATTCAGTACTTC. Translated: CAWSVPGTGITKNIQYF.

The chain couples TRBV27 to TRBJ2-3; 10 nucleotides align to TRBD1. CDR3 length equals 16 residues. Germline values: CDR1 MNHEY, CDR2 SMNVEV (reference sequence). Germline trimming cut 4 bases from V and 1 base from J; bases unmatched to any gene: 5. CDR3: CASSSLGTGGTDTQYF. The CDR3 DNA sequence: TGTGCCAGCAGTTCCCTCGGGACAGGGGGCACAGATACGCAGTATTTT.

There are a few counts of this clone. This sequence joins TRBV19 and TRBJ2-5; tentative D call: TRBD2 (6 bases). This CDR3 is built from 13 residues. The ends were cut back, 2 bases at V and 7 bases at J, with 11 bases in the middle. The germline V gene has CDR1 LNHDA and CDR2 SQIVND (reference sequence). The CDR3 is CASSISVGGTQYF. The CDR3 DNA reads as TGTGCCAGTAGTATATCAGTGGGAGGGACCCAGTACTTC.

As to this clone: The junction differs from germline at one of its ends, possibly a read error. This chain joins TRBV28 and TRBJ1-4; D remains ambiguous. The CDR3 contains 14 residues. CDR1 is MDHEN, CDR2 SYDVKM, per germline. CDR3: CASNLPAMNEKLFF. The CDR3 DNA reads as TGTGCCAGCAATTTACCGGCAATGAATGAAAAACTGTTTTTT.

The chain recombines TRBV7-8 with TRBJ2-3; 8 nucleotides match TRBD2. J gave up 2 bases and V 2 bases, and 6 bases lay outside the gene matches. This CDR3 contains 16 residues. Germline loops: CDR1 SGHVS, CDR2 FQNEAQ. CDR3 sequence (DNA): TGTGCCAGCAGCTTAAGCGGTAGCGGGACCACAGATACGCAGTATTTT. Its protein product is CASSLSGSGTTDTQYF.

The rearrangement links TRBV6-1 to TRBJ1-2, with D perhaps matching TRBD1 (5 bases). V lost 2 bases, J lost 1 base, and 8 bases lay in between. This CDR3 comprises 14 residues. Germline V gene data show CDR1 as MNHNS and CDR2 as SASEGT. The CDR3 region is CASSEIQGNYGYTF. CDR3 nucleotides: TGTGCCAGCAGTGAAATTCAGGGTAACTATGGCTACACCTTC.